The 9 T cell receptor beta chains reported below all come from one sample, sequenced in a study of blood T cell repertoires in COVID-19. Only in-frame clones appear in the TCRdb table, and some are missing; sequencing was by immunoSEQ multiplex PCR. The table has a few hundred thousand clones, about 86% seen once. The sample comprised peripheral blood. The receptors were sampled from a woman between 70 and 85 years old with COVID-19, enrolled during active disease.

The count of this clone is one. The chain carries TRBV30 and TRBJ1-6; perhaps TRBD1 as D (5 bases). The V end lost 3 bases, the J end lost 7 bases, and 13 bases lay between the germline ends. CDR3 length: 14 amino acids. Germline V gene sequence: CDR1 GTSNPN, CDR2 SVGIG (reference sequence). CDR3 sequence reads: CAWSSVRANSPLHF. CDR3 coding DNA: TGTGCCTGGAGCTCGGTCAGGGCGAATTCACCCCTCCACTTT. The full variable domain, rest sourced from reference TRBV30 and TRBJ1-6, is SQTIHQWPATLVQPVGSPLSLECTVEGTSNPNLYWYRQAAGRGLQLLFYSVGIGQISSEVPQNLSASRPQDRQFILSSKKLLLSDSGFYLCAWSSVRANSPLHFGNGTRLTVT.

V gene TRBV10-3 combines with J gene TRBJ2-5; TRBD2 agrees at 7 bases. CDR3 length: 15 amino acids. The V segment lost 3 bases and the J segment 0 bases; nucleotides outside the gene matches: 4. Germline CDR1 and CDR2: ENHRY and SYGVKD. CDR3 sequence reads: CAISDFAGDQETQYF. Here the CDR3 DNA reads TGTGCCATCAGTGATTTCGCGGGGGACCAAGAGACCCAGTACTTC.

V usage is TRBV11-3 and J usage is TRBJ1-1, with D hard to call. Deletions cut 2 bases from V and 4 bases from J, with 8 bases between. The CDR3 length is 13 residues. Germline-derived CDR1 and CDR2 are SGHNT and YENEEA. In DNA, the CDR3 is TGTGCCAGCAGCTTAACGAGAGGCACTGAAGCTTTCTTT. As protein: CASSLTRGTEAFF. Based on the CDR3 plus reference TRBV11-3 and TRBJ1-1, the full variable domain is EAGVVQSPRYKIIEKKQPVAFWCNPISGHNTLYWYLQNLGQGPELLIRYENEEAVDDSQLPKDRFSAERLKGVDSTLKIQPAELGDSAVYLCASSLTRGTEAFFGQGTRLTVV.

The V and J genes are TRBV5-1 and TRBJ2-7; 8 bases fit TRBD2. From germline, CDR1 is SGHRS and CDR2 YFSETQ. This CDR3 is 14 amino acids long. The J segment lost 4 bases and the V segment lost 4 bases, leaving 7 bases of the junction unmatched. CDR3: CASSGSGGGYEQYF. CDR3 DNA sequence: TGCGCCAGCAGCGGAAGCGGGGGAGGGTACGAGCAGTACTTC.

This chain links TRBV29-1 with TRBJ1-1, with TRBD1 matching over 7 bases. V lost 3 bases to trimming and J lost 5 bases; unmatched junction nucleotides: 6. Looked up from germline, CDR1 is SQVTM and CDR2 is ANQGSEA. This CDR3 contains 13 residues. CDR3 in amino acids: CSVEQGVVTEAFF. Here the CDR3 DNA reads TGCAGCGTTGAGCAGGGGGTAGTAACTGAAGCTTTCTTT.

The chain employs TRBV5-1 and TRBJ2-1, with 8 bases identical to TRBD1. This CDR3 comprises 13 residues. With 4 bases clipped from V and 8 bases from J, the junction kept 5 bases outside the gene matches. CDR1 is SGHRS, CDR2 YFSETQ, per germline. CDR3 region: CASSPDREYEQFF. CDR3 nucleotides: TGCGCCAGCAGCCCGGACAGGGAATATGAGCAGTTCTTC.

This clone was seen more than once but under ten times. The chain couples TRBV7-2 to TRBJ2-7, with TRBD2 matching 8 bases. Trimming at V came to 4 bases and at J to 2 bases, leaving 10 bases not matched to a gene. Germline V lookup: CDR1 SGHTA, CDR2 FQGNSA. This CDR3 is built from 16 residues. The CDR3 DNA sequence: TGTGCCAGCAGCTGGAAGCTAGCGGGCCCGACCTACGAGCAGTACTTC. It specifies CASSWKLAGPTYEQYF.

This rearrangement joins TRBV21-1 to TRBJ2-7; the table's D call, TRBD1, was not checked against the DNA. TRBV21-1 is classified as a pseudogene. This CDR3 is 13 amino acids long. CDR3 sequence reads: CASRDTSSYEQYF. The CDR3 DNA sequence: TGTGCCAGCAGGGACACCAGCTCCTACGAGCAGTACTTC.

The chain carries TRBV5-1 and TRBJ1-1; D not certain. Per the germline V gene, CDR1 is SGHRS and CDR2 is YFSETQ. The CDR3 loop spans 13 amino acids. V shed 6 bases and J shed 0 bases, with 9 bases lying between them. CDR3 DNA sequence: TGCGCCAGCACCACAGAGATGAACACTGAAGCTTTCTTT. The encoded protein is CASTTEMNTEAFF.